The 28 T cell receptor beta chains reported below all come from one sample, sequenced in a study of T cell repertoires in cytomegalovirus infection. In TCRdb, the reads were re-called with MiXCR into one record per CDR3 protein. This repertoire shows more than 350,000 distinct CDR3 sequences, 30% to 40% found once; its top ten account for roughly an eighth. Specimen: PBMCs. All receptors come from a human donor in good health (CMV status not recorded). Some clones in this sample may be carry-over from other donors' samples.

Ten or more counts support this clonotype. J is TRBJ2-1 and V is TRBV7-8, with D possibly called TRBD1 or TRBD2 (6 bases each). Germline loops: CDR1 SGHVS, CDR2 FQNEAQ. This CDR3 comprises 18 residues. V was shortened by 1 base and J by 2 bases, with 18 bases between the two germline ends. The CDR3 reads CASSLGVSGDTTYNEQFF. The CDR3 bases are TGTGCCAGCAGCTTAGGAGTCTCGGGGGACACCACCTACAATGAGCAGTTCTTC.

J is TRBJ2-3 and V is TRBV11-2; D is ambiguous. Between the trimmed V and J ends, which lost 3 bases and 4 bases, there was a span of 11 bases. Germline V gives CDR1 SGHAT, CDR2 FQNNGV. The CDR3 runs to 14 residues. The CDR3 DNA reads TGTGCCAGCAGCTTGCTAGTTACTCCAGATACGCAGTATTTT. It is translated as CASSLLVTPDTQYF. The whole variable domain, filled in from reference TRBV11-2 and TRBJ2-3, reads EAGVAQSPRYKIIEKRQSVAFWCNPISGHATLYWYQQILGQGPKLLIQFQNNGVVDDSQLPKDRFSAERLKGVDSTLKIQPAKLEDSAVYLCASSLLVTPDTQYFGPGTRLTVL.

This clonotype was seen once. One end of the junction fails to match germline, which may point to a read error. The chain is built from TRBV29-1 and TRBJ2-3; 11 positions agree with TRBD2. The CDR3 covers 11 residues. Germline V gene lookup returns CDR1 SQVTM and CDR2 ANQGSEA. This chain's CDR3 is CSGGEADTQYF. CDR3 nucleotides: TGTAGCGGGGGGGAAGCCGATACGCAGTATTTT.

This clonotype was seen a handful of times. This rearrangement joins TRBV7-8 to TRBJ2-7; D is unclear. Germline CDR1 SGHVS, CDR2 FQNEAQ. Trimming pared 1 base from V and 2 bases from J, leaving 12 bases between. This CDR3 contains 15 residues. The CDR3, as DNA: TGTGCCAGCAGCTTAGGGTTTGGGGTTCCCTACGAGCAGTACTTC. This sequence encodes CASSLGFGVPYEQYF.

This clonotype was observed a handful of times. This chain joins TRBV10-3 and TRBJ1-2, with D tentatively TRBD1 (5 bases). The CDR3 length is 15 residues. Germline values: CDR1 ENHRY, CDR2 SYGVKD. Trimming stripped 5 bases from V and 9 bases from J, with 22 bases between. The chain's CDR3 is CAISPSGTKDRSYTF. The DNA for the CDR3 is TGTGCCATCAGTCCCTCCGGGACGAAAGATCGTAGCTACACCTTC.

This clonotype was picked up a small number of times. V usage is TRBV15 and J usage is TRBJ1-5, with D possibly being TRBD1 (5 bases). The germline V gene encodes CDR1 LNHNV and CDR2 YYDKDF (reference sequence). Deletions cut 0 bases from V and 4 bases from J, with 16 bases between. CDR3 size: 17 residues. Written as DNA, the CDR3 is TGTGCCACCAGCAGAGATTTGGCCCAGGGTTCAAATCAGCCCCAGCATTTT. Protein sequence: CATSRDLAQGSNQPQHF.

The sample holds many counts of this clonotype. V usage is TRBV7-8 and J usage is TRBJ1-2; perhaps TRBD1 as D (5 bases). The CDR3 loop spans 18 amino acids. V was trimmed by 1 base and J by 3 bases, leaving 21 bases between them. Per the germline V gene, CDR1 is SGHVS and CDR2 is FQNEAQ. In DNA, the CDR3 is TGTGCCAGCAGCTTAGTCGGGCAGGGAATAGATTACGACTATGGCTACACCTTC. Translating it yields CASSLVGQGIDYDYGYTF. The full variable domain, rest sourced from reference TRBV7-8 and TRBJ1-2, is GAGVSQSPRYKVAKRGQDVALRCDPISGHVSLFWYQQALGQGPEFLTYFQNEAQLDKSGLPSDRFFAERPEGSVSTLKIQRTQQEDSAVYLCASSLVGQGIDYDYGYTFGSGTRLTVV.

This clonotype was counted a few times. The V call is TRBV28, the J call TRBJ1-5; D might be TRBD1 (5 bases). Trimming left V 6 bases short and J 6 bases short, with 15 bases between. Germline V gene sequence: CDR1 MDHEN, CDR2 SYDVKM. The CDR3 is 14 residues long. The CDR3 loop is CASRSPGEGQPQHF. The CDR3 region has the DNA TGTGCCAGCAGGTCGCCGGGGGAGGGTCAGCCCCAGCATTTT.

CDR3 coding DNA: TGTGCCAGCAGCTTCCACTGGACGTCCGTCAATGAGCAGTTCTTC. Translated, it gives CASSFHWTSVNEQFF. The chain couples TRBV7-9 to TRBJ2-1; the D is unclear. V lost 3 bases and J lost 6, with 15 bases in between. Germline lookup yields CDR1 SEHNR and CDR2 FQNEAQ (reference sequence). The CDR3 has 15 amino acids.

The chain carries TRBV5-1 and TRBJ2-1; D unresolved. This CDR3 region has 17 residues. The V gene lost 1 base and the J gene lost 0 bases, with 14 bases spanning the gap. Germline V CDR1 and CDR2: SGHRS, YFSETQ. The CDR3 nucleotides are TGCGCCAGCAGCTTGACCGCCAGAGTCAGCTCCTACAATGAGCAGTTCTTC. It yields the protein CASSLTARVSSYNEQFF.

This clonotype came up many times. V gene TRBV7-2 combines with J gene TRBJ2-7; the D gene is possibly TRBD1 (5 bases). Trimming cost V 3 bases and J 3 bases, with 9 bases left between them. The CDR3 length is 13 residues. From germline, CDR1 is SGHTA and CDR2 FQGNSA. CDR3 in DNA: TGTGCCAGCAGCTTCAGGGTTGACTACGAGCAGTACTTC. Translation: CASSFRVDYEQYF.

This clonotype has a handful of counts. The J gene is TRBJ2-5, the V gene TRBV6-1; D possibly corresponds to TRBD2 (7 bases). The V end was cut by 0 bases, the J end by 5 bases, with 22 bases between. Germline assignment: CDR1 MNHNS and CDR2 SASEGT. This CDR3 is built from 18 residues. The CDR3 protein is CASSEAATGRLREETQYF. CDR3 sequence (DNA): TGTGCCAGCAGTGAAGCTGCGACAGGAAGATTGCGGGAGGAGACCCAGTACTTC.

The chain combines TRBV10-3 with TRBJ2-3, with no clear D. V was clipped by 5 bases and J by 0 bases, with 6 bases between them. Germline V gene lookup returns CDR1 ENHRY and CDR2 SYGVKD. The CDR3 length is 13 residues. CDR3: CAISQVSTDTQYF. Here the CDR3 DNA reads TGTGCCATCAGTCAGGTTAGCACAGATACGCAGTATTTT.

J is TRBJ1-6 and V is TRBV20-1; no reliable D call. V gave up 0 bases and J gave up 10 bases, with 10 bases separating them. The length of the CDR3 is 13 residues. The germline V gene has CDR1 DFQATT and CDR2 SNEGSKA (reference sequence). CDR3 nucleotides: TGCAGTGCTAGAGAGGCCCGCGGCTCACCCCTCCACTTT. Its translation: CSAREARGSPLHF.

The sample holds many counts of this clonotype. The V and J genes are TRBV7-8 and TRBJ1-6; no clear D. The CDR3 has 12 amino acids. Germline CDR1 is SGHVS and CDR2 is FQNEAQ. With 1 base removed from V and 8 bases from J, the gap between germline ends came to 3 bases. CDR3 region: CASSLVDSPLHF. The DNA for the CDR3 is TGTGCCAGCAGCTTAGTAGATTCACCCCTCCACTTT. Full variable domain (outside the CDR3, taken from reference TRBV7-8 and TRBJ1-6): GAGVSQSPRYKVAKRGQDVALRCDPISGHVSLFWYQQALGQGPEFLTYFQNEAQLDKSGLPSDRFFAERPEGSVSTLKIQRTQQEDSAVYLCASSLVDSPLHFGNGTRLTVT.

This rearrangement joins TRBV6-2 or TRBV6-3 to TRBJ1-1; no clear D. Trimming stripped 5 bases from V and 4 bases from J, with 20 bases between. CDR3 size: 16 residues. CDR1 and CDR2 from the germline V gene are MNHEY and SVGEGT. CDR3 in DNA: TGTGCCAGCAGTCCCAGAGGTAGGCCCGGCGGCACTGAAGCTTTCTTT. Its translation: CASSPRGRPGGTEAFF.

This clonotype was seen only a few times. The genes are TRBV6-5 and TRBJ1-6; no firm D call. The length of the CDR3 is 13 residues. Between the trimmed V and J ends, which lost 0 bases and 8 bases, there was a span of 5 bases. CDR1 is MNHEY, CDR2 SVGAGI, per germline. The DNA of the CDR3 is TGTGCCAGCAGTTACTCGGGCTATTCACCCCTCCACTTT. It specifies CASSYSGYSPLHF.

The gene calls are TRBV19 and TRBJ1-1, with 7 bases lining up with TRBD1. This CDR3 is 13 amino acids long. The junction had 7 bases not matched to a gene; V was cut back by 7 bases and J by 5 bases. Germline V gene data show CDR1 as LNHDA and CDR2 as SQIVND (reference sequence). CDR3 bases: TGTGCCAGTATTCCGACAGGGAGGACTGAAGCTTTCTTT. As protein: CASIPTGRTEAFF. Full variable domain (outside the CDR3, taken from reference TRBV19 and TRBJ1-1): DGGITQSPKYLFRKEGQNVTLSCEQNLNHDAMYWYRQDPGQGLRLIYYSQIVNDFQKGDIAEGYSVSREKKESFPLTVTSAQKNPTAFYLCASIPTGRTEAFFGQGTRLTVV.

This clonotype was seen more than once but under ten times. This chain joins TRBV7-8 and TRBJ1-2; 9 nucleotides match TRBD1. Trimming took 6 bases from V and 4 from J; bases not matched to a gene: 3. Germline CDR1 SGHVS, CDR2 FQNEAQ. CDR3 length: 13 residues. Written as DNA, the CDR3 is TGTGCCAGCAGTGGGACAGGGTCCTATGGCTACACCTTC. Its translation is CASSGTGSYGYTF.

This clonotype has only a few counts. This sequence joins TRBV5-1 and TRBJ2-1, with 10 bases aligning to TRBD2. V lost 6 bases to trimming and J lost 6 bases; unmatched junction nucleotides: 9. Germline V gives CDR1 SGHRS, CDR2 YFSETQ. The CDR3 totals 15 residues. The DNA of the CDR3 is TGCGCCAGCACCTCAGCGGGGGGGCCTTCCAATGAGCAGTTCTTC. It is translated as CASTSAGGPSNEQFF.

The V and J genes are TRBV28 and TRBJ2-7; D is unresolved. Per germline, CDR1 MDHEN and CDR2 SYDVKM. V lost 6 bases and J 1 base, leaving 10 bases between the germline ends. CDR3 length: 13 amino acids. The CDR3 sequence is CASSPVDSYEQYF. The CDR3 nucleotides are TGTGCCAGCAGCCCGGTGGATTCCTACGAGCAGTACTTC. Full variable domain (rest looked up from reference TRBV28 and TRBJ2-7): DVKVTQSSRYLVKRTGEKVFLECVQDMDHENMFWYRQDPGLGLRLIYFSYDVKMKEKGDIPEGYSVSREKKERFSLILESASTNQTSMYLCASSPVDSYEQYFGPGTRLTVT.

The V gene is TRBV2, the J gene TRBJ2-1; perhaps TRBD2 as D (5 bases). Germline CDR1 SNHLY, CDR2 FYNNEI. The CDR3 is 17 amino acids. V was cut by 8 bases and J by 3 bases, with 23 bases left in between. The CDR3 protein is CASSPRSGEYLYNEQFF. The CDR3 region has the DNA TGTGCCAGCTCCCCCCGAAGCGGAGAGTACCTCTACAATGAGCAGTTCTTC. Using reference TRBV2 and TRBJ2-1 for the parts outside the CDR3, the full variable domain is EPEVTQTPSHQVTQMGQEVILRCVPISNHLYFYWYRQILGQKVEFLVSFYNNEISEKSEIFDDQFSVERPDGSNFTLKIRSTKLEDSAMYFCASSPRSGEYLYNEQFFGPGTRLTVL.

This clonotype was seen only a few times. The chain combines TRBV20-1 with TRBJ2-2, with TRBD2 identical over 9 bases. Trimming at V came to 3 bases and at J to 2 bases, leaving 7 bases not matched to a gene. This CDR3 contains 16 residues. Germline CDR1 and CDR2: DFQATT and SNEGSKA (reference sequence). The CDR3 here is CSASKAGGPNTGELFF. DNA for the CDR3: TGCAGTGCTAGTAAGGCGGGGGGGCCCAACACCGGGGAGCTGTTTTTT.

J is TRBJ2-7 and V is TRBV6-1; D assignment may be TRBD1 or TRBD2 (5 bases each). This CDR3 is built from 15 residues. V was shortened by 2 bases and J by 4 bases, with 15 bases between the two germline ends. Germline V gene sequence: CDR1 MNHNS, CDR2 SASEGT. CDR3 nucleotide sequence: TGTGCCAGCAGTGAAAGGACTTCGAGGGGATACGAGCAGTACTTC. Translation gives CASSERTSRGYEQYF.

This chain links TRBV6-5 with TRBJ2-2; D might be TRBD1 (5 bases). This CDR3 has 14 amino acids. V shed 2 bases and J shed 7 bases, with 11 bases lying between them. Looked up from germline, CDR1 is MNHEY and CDR2 is SVGAGI. CDR3 loop: CASSYSQGNGELFF. The CDR3 nucleotides are TGTGCCAGCAGTTACAGTCAGGGTAACGGGGAGCTGTTTTTT.

This clonotype occurred a few times. This sequence joins TRBV24-1 and TRBJ1-5; D may be TRBD1 (6 bases). Trimming stripped 5 bases from V and 2 bases from J, with 12 bases between. CDR1 KGHDR and CDR2 SFDVKD come from the germline V gene. The CDR3 loop spans 15 amino acids. In DNA, the CDR3 is TGTGCCACCAGTGCGGGGGGCAGCGGCAATCAGCCCCAGCATTTT. This translates into CATSAGGSGNQPQHF.

The chain is built from TRBV28 and TRBJ2-7, with a possible D match to TRBD1 (6 bases). From germline, CDR1 is MDHEN and CDR2 SYDVKM. The CDR3 totals 16 residues. The V and J ends lost 7 bases and 2 bases respectively, with 21 bases between them. CDR3 amino acids: CASTLTGAGAAYEQYF. The CDR3 DNA reads as TGTGCCAGCACCCTTACTGGTGCAGGGGCCGCCTACGAGCAGTACTTC.

This clonotype showed up just a few times. V gene TRBV20-1 combines with J gene TRBJ2-3; possibly TRBD1 for D (6 bases). Germline V gene data show CDR1 as DFQATT and CDR2 as SNEGSKA (reference sequence). The CDR3 is 12 residues long. V was trimmed by 8 bases and J by 4 bases, leaving 13 bases between them. CDR3 protein: CSSNPGADTQYF. CDR3 bases: TGCAGTTCAAACCCAGGGGCAGATACGCAGTATTTT.